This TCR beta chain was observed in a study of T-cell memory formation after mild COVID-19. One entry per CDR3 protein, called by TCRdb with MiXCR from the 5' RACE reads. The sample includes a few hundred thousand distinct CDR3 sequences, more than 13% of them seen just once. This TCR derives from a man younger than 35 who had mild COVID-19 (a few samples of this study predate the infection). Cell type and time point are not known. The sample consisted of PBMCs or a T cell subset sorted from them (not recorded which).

CDR3 DNA: TGTGCCACCGCCGACAGGGGCGGTAATGAGCAGTTCTTC. It yields the protein CATADRGGNEQFF. The chain links TRBV24-1 to TRBJ2-1; TRBD1 aligns across 8 bases. Trimming cost V 9 bases and J 7 bases; bases outside gene matches: 7. This CDR3 is built from 13 residues. In germline, CDR1 is KGHDR, CDR2 SFDVKD.